This TCR beta chain came from a study of human T cells and chemical hapten exposure. Time point reported: patch test 2, 6 weeks after DPC sensitization. Treatment indicated: therapeutic diphenylcyclopropenone sensitization with weekly scalp DPC. TCRdb called the RACE reads again in MiXCR, with one record for every CDR3 protein. The profile shows around 42,000 distinct CDR3 sequences, about 3% of them singletons. Study results and caveats: Following DPC sensitization, TCRs present above 1 in 1000 frequency showed no change.

This clonotype was found a few times. Antigen specificity is unknown. The receptor was derived from a man aged 35 to 55 with alopecia areata. Some clones in this sample may be carry-over from other donors' samples. Sequenced material: whole blood, taken in connection with sensitization to the hapten diphenylcyclopropenone (DPC).

The CDR3 protein is CASSLQAGGYNSPLHF. The CDR3 nucleotides are TGTGCCAGCAGCTTACAGGCTGGGGGTTATAATTCACCCCTCCACTTT. The V and J genes are TRBV7-2 and TRBJ1-6; D is perhaps TRBD1 (5 bases). Germline CDR1 and CDR2: SGHTA and FQGNSA. Trimming stripped 2 bases from V and 4 bases from J, with 12 bases between. The length of the CDR3 is 16 residues.